This entry describes one T cell receptor (beta chain). PCR was performed using 60 Vbeta and 13 Jbeta primers. Only in-frame clones appear in the TCRdb table, and some are missing; sequencing was by immunoSEQ multiplex PCR. The sample yields approximately 140,000 clones, 73% seen once. This sample was included in a study of cytomegalovirus exposure and HLA in healthy donors. Trimming took off 2 bases at V and 7 bases at J, with 20 bases between the two ends. CDR1 and CDR2 from the germline V gene are MDHEN and SYDVKM. This CDR3 spans 16 amino acids. V usage is TRBV28 and J usage is TRBJ1-1, with D possibly being TRBD1 (6 bases). Material for sequencing was PBMCs. This TCR was recovered from a woman under 30 in good health and CMV-seronegative. CDR3 in DNA: TGTGCCAGCAGTTTAAGCGGGATAGGGGGGCATGGTGAAGCTTTCTTT. It yields the protein CASSLSGIGGHGEAFF.